The 10 T cell receptor beta chains listed next were all sequenced from one sample in a study of T cells of healthy individuals. TCRdb reprocessed the 5' RACE reads with MiXCR, giving one entry per CDR3 protein. Altogether around 63,000 distinct CDR3 sequences are present, around 16% being singletons, with the ten largest covering about 4.4%. Receptors originate from a human donor in good health.

Many counts were recorded for this clonotype. V and J are TRBV19 and TRBJ1-3; D gene unclear. V was shortened by 3 bases and J by 0 bases, with 9 bases between the two germline ends. The CDR3 runs 15 residues. Germline V gene data show CDR1 as LNHDA and CDR2 as SQIVND (reference sequence). The CDR3 DNA reads TGTGCCAGTAGTATCGCTGGTTCCTCTGGAAACACCATATATTTT. It specifies CASSIAGSSGNTIYF.

This chain joins TRBV29-1 and TRBJ2-3; a possible D gene is TRBD2 (5 bases). Germline values: CDR1 SQVTM, CDR2 ANQGSEA. Trimming took 4 bases from V and 5 from J, leaving 7 bases between them. This CDR3 is 11 amino acids long. Here the CDR3 reads CSVAGKDTQYF. CDR3 bases: TGCAGCGTTGCGGGGAAAGATACGCAGTATTTT.

There are many counts of this clonotype. The J gene is TRBJ2-3, the V gene TRBV5-1; D may be TRBD1 (6 bases). V was pared by 6 bases and J by 6 bases, with 20 bases between. This CDR3 has 15 residues. Per germline, CDR1 SGHRS and CDR2 YFSETQ. The CDR3 reads CASTTDRNWSDTQYF. The CDR3 nucleotides are TGCGCCAGCACGACCGACAGGAACTGGTCCGATACGCAGTATTTT.

Points on this clonotype: This clone may be a read error of a much larger clone one base away. V and J are TRBV10-3 and TRBJ1-1; a possible D gene is TRBD1 (6 bases). CDR1 and CDR2 from the germline V gene are ENHRY and SYGVKD. The CDR3 consists of 16 residues. CDR3 loop: CVISPGGGGVGGEAFF. The CDR3 nucleotides are TGTGTCATCAGTCCCGGTGGGGGGGGCGTAGGTGGTGAAGCTTTCTTT.

Ten or more counts support this clonotype. This rearrangement joins TRBV7-9 to TRBJ2-1; 10 nucleotides agree with TRBD2. There are 17 residues in the CDR3. V lost 2 bases to trimming and J lost 7 bases; unmatched junction nucleotides: 11. Looked up from germline, CDR1 is SEHNR and CDR2 is FQNEAQ (reference sequence). The CDR3, as DNA: TGTGCCAGCAGCTTACTGCAGCGGGAGGGCGTAGTGAATGAGCAGTTCTTC. Its protein is CASSLLQREGVVNEQFF.

V usage is TRBV19 and J usage is TRBJ2-5, with 9 positions matching TRBD2. V shed 8 bases, J shed 4 bases, and the junction held 11 bases outside the gene matches. In germline, CDR1 is LNHDA, CDR2 SQIVND (reference sequence). CDR3 length equals 15 residues. The CDR3 is CASRRSGGKGETQYF. The CDR3 DNA is TGTGCCAGTCGAAGGAGCGGGGGGAAGGGAGAGACCCAGTACTTC.

This clonotype was seen many times. The genes are TRBV6-1 and TRBJ2-2; D ambiguous. Deletions cut 10 bases from V and 4 bases from J, with 13 bases between. CDR3 size: 13 residues. Germline V gene sequence: CDR1 MNHNS, CDR2 SASEGT. This CDR3 is CATDKLTTGELFF. As DNA, the CDR3 is TGTGCCACAGATAAACTAACCACCGGGGAGCTGTTTTTT.

This clonotype was seen a handful of times. The chain recombines TRBV9 with TRBJ2-3, with 8 bases that match TRBD2. The trim removed 3 bases at V and 2 bases at J, leaving 11 bases unmatched. CDR1 is SGDLS, CDR2 YYNGEE, per germline. This CDR3 is 17 amino acids long. In nucleotides, the CDR3 is TGTGCCAGCAGCGCGACCGGGGGGGCCCCCACCACAGATACGCAGTATTTT. Translation: CASSATGGAPTTDTQYF.

This clonotype was counted many times. This chain connects TRBV6-1 to TRBJ1-2; TRBD1 is a possible D gene (6 bases). The CDR3 has 14 amino acids. Germline CDR1 MNHNS, CDR2 SASEGT. The ends were cut back, 6 bases at V and 4 bases at J, with 15 bases in the middle. CDR3 residues: CASSSRGTPYGYTF. Here the CDR3 DNA reads TGTGCCAGCAGCTCACGTGGGACACCCTATGGCTACACCTTC.

This clonotype occurred a few times. V gene TRBV4-1 combines with J gene TRBJ2-1; 9 bases match TRBD2. Germline V gene sequence: CDR1 MGHRA, CDR2 YSYEKL. This CDR3 comprises 15 residues. V shed 3 bases and J 8 bases; nucleotides not matched to a gene: 8. This CDR3 reads CASSQDSGRGYEQFF. CDR3 DNA: TGCGCCAGCAGCCAGGATAGCGGGAGAGGGTATGAGCAGTTCTTC.